This T cell receptor (beta chain) is drawn from a study of cytomegalovirus exposure and HLA in healthy donors. The PCR used 60 Vbeta and 13 Jbeta primers. The protocol was immunoSEQ multiplex PCR, while the TCRdb copy is restricted to in-frame clones and leaves out a portion. The sample has 100,000 to 150,000 clones; roughly 74% are singletons. Per germline, CDR1 SGHRS and CDR2 YFSETQ. This CDR3 has 13 amino acids. V lost 7 bases and J 3 bases, leaving 13 bases between the germline ends. This chain links TRBV5-1 with TRBJ1-1; maybe TRBD1 (5 bases). This TCR was sampled from a man aged 40-55 years in good health and CMV-seronegative. Material: PBMCs. This CDR3 is CASGRDWDTEAFF. The CDR3 DNA reads TGCGCCAGCGGCAGGGACTGGGACACTGAAGCTTTCTTT.